The TCR beta chain under discussion was sequenced for a study of early T cells in non-severe SARS-CoV-2 infection. Trimming pared 3 bases from V and 0 bases from J, leaving 8 bases between. This CDR3 contains 13 residues. Looked up from germline, CDR1 is DFQATT and CDR2 is SNEGSKA (reference sequence). This clonotype was seen repeatedly, ten times or more. TCRdb recomputed calls from the 5' RACE reads with MiXCR, one row per CDR3 protein. The sample contains 65,000 to 80,000 distinct CDR3 sequences, around 13% of which appear only once. The rearrangement joins TRBV20-1 to TRBJ1-1; D remains ambiguous. The source of this sequence is an adult who was a healthcare worker with PCR-confirmed SARS-CoV-2 infection or an uninfected control (not recorded which). Specimen: whole blood. In DNA, the CDR3 is TGCAGTGCTAGGTCACAGATGAACACTGAAGCTTTCTTT. This encodes CSARSQMNTEAFF.